What follows are 11 T cell receptor beta chains derived from one specimen sequenced in a study of identical twins. TCRdb called the 5' RACE reads again in MiXCR, with one record for every CDR3 protein. The sample lists hundreds of thousands of distinct CDR3 sequences, 7.5% occurring once. This same sample was also part of a study on yellow fever vaccine responses in identical twins.

Sequenced: CD8+ T cells sorted from blood. The source is a woman between 18 and 29 years old in good health.

This clonotype was detected a few times. This chain links TRBV6-1 with TRBJ2-6, with 7 nucleotides matching TRBD1. Germline V gene lookup returns CDR1 MNHNS and CDR2 SASEGT. The CDR3 has 15 amino acids. The V segment lost 2 bases and the J segment 4 bases; nucleotides outside the gene matches: 2. This CDR3 reads CASSEQGDGANVLTF. CDR3 coding DNA: TGTGCCAGCAGTGAACAGGGGGACGGGGCCAACGTCCTGACTTTC.

V is TRBV2 and J is TRBJ2-6, with no clear D. The CDR3 loop spans 15 amino acids. Trimming cost V 10 bases and J 1 base, with 14 bases left between them. Germline V gene lookup returns CDR1 SNHLY and CDR2 FYNNEI. The DNA for the CDR3 is TGTGCCAAACTTCCAGAGGCGTCTGGGGCCAACGTCCTGACTTTC. Amino acids: CAKLPEASGANVLTF.

Of note for this clonotype: A clone one base away is much larger, so this may be a read error. The chain employs TRBV29-1 and TRBJ2-3, with TRBD2 matching 7 bases. The V gene's germline CDR1 is SQVTM and CDR2 ANQGSEA. This CDR3 has 18 amino acids. V lost 1 base to trimming and J lost 0 bases; unmatched junction nucleotides: 13. The CDR3 here is CSVEVQFWASGSTDTQYF. DNA for the CDR3: TGCAGCGTTGAAGTTCAGTTCTGGGCTAGCGGAAGCACAGATACGCAGTATTTT.

This clonotype was recorded many times. The rearrangement joins TRBV12-3 or TRBV12-4 to TRBJ2-2, with D unresolved. CDR3 length equals 13 residues. V lost 5 bases to trimming and J lost 5 bases, with 9 bases between them. The CDR3 coding sequence is TGTGCCAGCAGTCCCAAGATAACCGGGGAGCTGTTTTTT. It encodes CASSPKITGELFF.

The chain carries TRBV7-8 and TRBJ2-1, with 14 bases identical to TRBD2. Germline values: CDR1 SGHVS, CDR2 FQNEAQ. CDR3 size: 13 residues. V was pared by 5 bases and J by 15 bases, with 6 bases of the junction left unmatched. CDR3 bases: TGTGCCAGCAGCGCCCCCGGGACTAGCGGGGGGTTCTTC. Translated: CASSAPGTSGGFF.

The V call is TRBV4-2, the J call TRBJ2-1; 10 bases fit TRBD2. The CDR3 contains 16 residues. Germline V gene sequence: CDR1 LGHNA, CDR2 YNFKEQ. V was pared by 0 bases and J by 10 bases, with 9 bases of the junction left unmatched. CDR3 amino acids: CASSQDSSGGAGEQFF. The CDR3 DNA reads TGTGCCAGCAGCCAAGATAGCAGCGGGGGGGCCGGGGAGCAGTTCTTC.

The sample holds a few counts of this clonotype. The genes are TRBV9 and TRBJ2-2; weak D call: TRBD2 (6 bases). The CDR3 consists of 16 residues. V lost 5 bases and J 2 bases, leaving 16 bases between the germline ends. Germline V gene lookup returns CDR1 SGDLS and CDR2 YYNGEE. CDR3 nucleotide sequence: TGTGCCAGCAGAGGAGGAGGGGCAAAAAACACCGGGGAGCTGTTTTTT. It yields the protein CASRGGGAKNTGELFF.

The chain carries TRBV11-2 and TRBJ2-7, with TRBD1 as a possible D gene (6 bases). The V end was cut by 0 bases, the J end by 5 bases, with 14 bases between. This CDR3 has 15 residues. Germline lookup yields CDR1 SGHAT and CDR2 FQNNGV. CDR3 residues: CASSLDLAAGDEQYV. As DNA, the CDR3 is TGTGCCAGCAGCTTAGATCTTGCGGCAGGGGACGAGCAGTACGTC.

This clonotype has just a few counts. The rearrangement joins TRBV12-3 or TRBV12-4 to TRBJ2-5; D might be TRBD1 (5 bases). CDR3 size: 14 residues. V lost 3 bases and J lost 5, with 13 bases in between. The CDR3 loop is CASSFLEGVETQYF. The DNA for the CDR3 is TGTGCCAGCAGTTTCCTTGAAGGGGTGGAGACCCAGTACTTC.

CDR3 in amino acids: CSVEDRDTEAFF. The CDR3 DNA follows: TGCAGCGTTGAAGACAGGGACACTGAAGCTTTCTTT. The V call is TRBV29-1, the J call TRBJ1-1; tentative D call: TRBD1 (5 bases). Germline assignment: CDR1 SQVTM and CDR2 ANQGSEA. V lost 0 bases to trimming and J lost 3 bases, with 5 bases between them. The CDR3 has 12 residues. Using reference TRBV29-1 and TRBJ1-1 for the parts outside the CDR3, the full variable domain is SAVISQKPSRDICQRGTSLTIQCQVDSQVTMMFWYRQQPGQSLTLIATANQGSEATYESGFVIDKFPISRPNLTFSTLTVSNMSPEDSSIYLCSVEDRDTEAFFGQGTRLTVV.

In its sample, this clonotype was seen many times. The CDR3 here is CASRAGGGEAFF. As DNA, the CDR3 is TGTGCCAGCAGGGCGGGGGGCGGAGAAGCTTTCTTT. The rearrangement uses TRBV12-3 or TRBV12-4 and TRBJ1-1; D perhaps matches TRBD1 (6 bases). Trimming took 6 bases from V and 8 from J, leaving 13 bases between them. The CDR3 runs to 12 residues.